These 18 T cell receptor beta chains were all obtained from the same sample, sequenced in a study of blood T cell repertoires in COVID-19. Repertoires were generated with immunoSEQ multiplex PCR, while TCRdb's copy carries only in-frame clones and drops some. The sample holds 320,000 or so clones, about 90% seen once. The material sequenced was PBMCs or T cells enriched from blood (not recorded which). Source of these receptors: a woman aged 25 to 39 who had recovered from COVID-19.

The CDR3 reads CASSWGTGKQETQYF. DNA of the CDR3: TGTGCCAGCAGTTGGGGGACAGGGAAACAAGAGACCCAGTACTTC. The gene calls are TRBV6-2 or TRBV6-3 and TRBJ2-5, with TRBD1 identical over 9 bases. The junction had 5 bases not matched to a gene; V was cut back by 4 bases and J by 2 bases. Germline-derived CDR1 and CDR2 are MNHEY and SVGEGT. This CDR3 has 15 amino acids.

A single count supports this clone. This chain connects TRBV5-1 to TRBJ1-6, with 9 bases aligning to TRBD1. This CDR3 is 14 amino acids long. CDR1 is SGHRS, CDR2 YFSETQ, per germline. J lost 7 bases, V lost 7 bases, and 6 bases had no gene match. As DNA, the CDR3 is TGCGCCAGCGGCGGGGACAGGGAGAATTCACCCCTCCACTTT. It codes for CASGGDRENSPLHF.

The CDR3 DNA sequence: TGTGCCAGCAGCAAGCGGACAGGGAGCTCCTACGAGCAGTACTTC. This encodes CASSKRTGSSYEQYF. The genes are TRBV7-2 and TRBJ2-7; 8 bases agree with TRBD1. This CDR3 comprises 15 residues. V lost 5 bases to trimming and J lost 0 bases; unmatched junction nucleotides: 6. Germline V gene sequence: CDR1 SGHTA, CDR2 FQGNSA. Combining the CDR3 with reference TRBV7-2 and TRBJ2-7 gives the whole variable domain GAGVSQSPSNKVTEKGKDVELRCDPISGHTALYWYRQSLGQGLEFLIYFQGNSAPDKSGLPSDRFSAERTGGSVSTLTIQRTQQEDSAVYLCASSKRTGSSYEQYFGPGTRLTVT.

The CDR3 DNA follows: TGTGCCAGCAGCAAAAGACAGGCGATCAATCAGCCCCAGCATTTT. It is translated as CASSKRQAINQPQHF. This rearrangement joins TRBV21-1 to TRBJ1-5; the DNA was not compared with TRBD1, the D call given in the table. TRBV21-1 is a pseudogene. The CDR3 extends over 15 amino acids.

The chain links TRBV4-3 to TRBJ2-5, with D maybe TRBD2 (6 bases). Germline CDR1 LGHNA, CDR2 YSLEER. This CDR3 spans 15 amino acids. Trimming took 0 bases from V and 4 from J, leaving 12 bases between them. The CDR3 loop is CASSQELGLVETQYF. DNA for the CDR3: TGCGCCAGCAGCCAAGAATTGGGACTTGTAGAGACCCAGTACTTC.

The chain links TRBV6-5 to TRBJ1-2, with D unclear. The CDR3 consists of 13 residues. V lost 3 bases and J 1 base, leaving 6 bases between the germline ends. Germline V lookup: CDR1 MNHEY, CDR2 SVGAGI. This CDR3 is CASSYYGNYGYTF. In nucleotides, the CDR3 is TGTGCCAGCAGTTATTACGGTAACTATGGCTACACCTTC.

The chain uses TRBV5-6 and TRBJ2-7; 7 bases are a match to TRBD1. The CDR3 sequence is 12 residues long. Germline V gene lookup returns CDR1 SGHDT and CDR2 YYEEEE. With V trimmed by 4 bases and J by 4 bases, 2 bases remained unmatched. The CDR3 loop is CASSPGQYEQYF. The DNA of the CDR3 is TGTGCCAGCAGCCCGGGACAGTACGAGCAGTACTTC. The whole variable domain, filled in from reference TRBV5-6 and TRBJ2-7, reads DAGVTQSPTHLIKTRGQQVTLRCSPKSGHDTVSWYQQALGQGPQFIFQYYEEEERQRGNFPDRFSGHQFPNYSSELNVNALLLGDSALYLCASSPGQYEQYFGPGTRLTVT.

The chain couples TRBV5-1 to TRBJ2-1; 9 bases fit TRBD2. CDR3 length equals 15 residues. The V and J ends lost 3 bases and 5 bases, in that order; junction bases with no gene match: 6. Germline CDR1 is SGHRS and CDR2 is YFSETQ. CDR3 residues: CASSWLAGKNNEQFF. The CDR3 DNA reads TGCGCCAGCAGCTGGCTAGCGGGGAAGAACAATGAGCAGTTCTTC. Using reference TRBV5-1 and TRBJ2-1 for the parts outside the CDR3, the full variable domain is KAGVTQTPRYLIKTRGQQVTLSCSPISGHRSVSWYQQTPGQGLQFLFEYFSETQRNKGNFPGRFSGRQFSNSRSEMNVSTLELGDSALYLCASSWLAGKNNEQFFGPGTRLTVL.

The J gene is TRBJ1-6, the V gene TRBV9; D unclear. The CDR3 is made up of 14 amino acids. From germline, CDR1 is SGDLS and CDR2 YYNGEE. Trimming shortened V by 0 bases and J by 7 bases, and 8 bases separated the two germline ends. CDR3 in DNA: TGTGCCAGCAGCGTAGGTCGGTCAAATTCACCCCTCCACTTT. The encoded protein is CASSVGRSNSPLHF.

The V gene is TRBV10-3, the J gene TRBJ1-2, with D perhaps matching TRBD1 (5 bases). Germline V gene lookup returns CDR1 ENHRY and CDR2 SYGVKD. Trimming removed 3 bases from V and 3 bases from J, with 8 bases in between. The CDR3 contains 13 residues. CDR3 coding DNA: TGTGCCATCAGTGAACAACAGGACTATGGCTACACCTTC. Protein: CAISEQQDYGYTF.

The V gene is TRBV29-1, the J gene TRBJ2-5, with TRBD1 identical over 8 bases. The J segment lost 4 bases and the V segment lost 7 bases, leaving 11 bases of the junction unmatched. In germline, CDR1 is SQVTM, CDR2 ANQGSEA. The CDR3 runs 14 residues. Here the CDR3 DNA reads TGCAGCGCCGAGATCTTACAGGGGGGAGAGACCCAGTACTTC. Its translation is CSAEILQGGETQYF.

V and J are TRBV6-5 and TRBJ1-1, with TRBD1 matching over 11 bases. CDR3 length: 14 amino acids. V gave up 6 bases and J gave up 5 bases; unmatched junction bases: 5. Germline V CDR1 and CDR2: MNHEY, SVGAGI. CDR3 DNA sequence: TGTGCCAGCAGGGCGGGGACAGGGGGGACTGAAGCTTTCTTT. It is translated as CASRAGTGGTEAFF.

The chain combines TRBV5-1 with TRBJ2-5; TRBD1 matches 11 bases. Germline CDR1 and CDR2: SGHRS and YFSETQ. Trimming at V came to 4 bases and at J to 4 bases, leaving 12 bases not matched to a gene. The CDR3 extends over 17 amino acids. The DNA of the CDR3 is TGCGCCAGCAGCCAGAATGCACCGGGACAGGGGGGAGAGACCCAGTACTTC. Its translation: CASSQNAPGQGGETQYF.

The rearrangement joins TRBV10-3 to TRBJ1-1, with unresolved D. Germline CDR1 is ENHRY and CDR2 is SYGVKD. Trimming took 6 bases from V and 0 from J, leaving 11 bases between them. The CDR3 totals 14 residues. The CDR3 loop is CAIRARTVNTEAFF. The CDR3 nucleotides are TGTGCCATCAGGGCGCGGACTGTGAACACTGAAGCTTTCTTT.

The chain is built from TRBV7-8 and TRBJ1-5; no clear D gene. Germline V gene data show CDR1 as SGHVS and CDR2 as FQNEAQ. V was trimmed by 5 bases and J by 3 bases, leaving 11 bases between them. The CDR3 runs 14 residues. The CDR3 loop is CASSPHGNNQPQHF. The DNA of the CDR3 is TGTGCCAGCAGCCCTCACGGTAACAATCAGCCCCAGCATTTT.

V is TRBV9 and J is TRBJ2-3; weak D call: TRBD2 (5 bases). Germline V CDR1 and CDR2: SGDLS, YYNGEE. Between the trimmed V and J ends, which lost 1 base and 5 bases, there was a span of 14 bases. This CDR3 is built from 15 residues. CDR3 coding DNA: TGTGCCAGCAGCGTATCTGGAGGCGCGGGAGATACGCAGTATTTT. Protein sequence: CASSVSGGAGDTQYF.

The chain has TRBV9 and TRBJ1-1; D call uncertain. The CDR3 loop spans 16 amino acids. Trimming took off 2 bases at V and 0 bases at J, with 14 bases between the two ends. The germline gives CDR1 SGDLS, CDR2 YYNGEE. The CDR3 DNA reads TGTGCCAGCAGCGTCCCTCCCGCGCAGGTGAACACTGAAGCTTTCTTT. It encodes CASSVPPAQVNTEAFF.

The chain carries TRBV3-1 (or the pseudogene TRBV3-2) and TRBJ1-1; 9 bases agree with TRBD1. Trimming removed 0 bases from V and 7 bases from J; junction bases left unmatched: 15. The CDR3 spans 18 residues. Germline V lookup: CDR1 LGHDT, CDR2 YNNKEL (reference sequence). CDR3 in DNA: TGTGCCAGCAGCCAAGATTATCACCGGGACAGGGTGGTACATGAAGCTTTCTTT. This translates into CASSQDYHRDRVVHEAFF.